Reported below is one T cell receptor (beta chain). This specimen belongs to a study of shared T cell receptors in the human thymus. Using immunoSEQ multiplex PCR, the repertoire was profiled, and TCRdb retains in-frame clones only, with some absent. Altogether about 660,000 clones are present, around nine tenths being singletons, with the ten largest covering approximately 0.01%. Losses at the gene ends were 5 bases for V and 0 bases for J; bases not matched to a gene: 16. Per germline, CDR1 SGHVS and CDR2 FNYEAQ. The CDR3 consists of 20 residues. These data also formed part of another study, on human thymus T cells. In that study: The thymus was resected at corrective cardiac surgery.

This receptor was identified in a boy younger than two with a congenital heart defect. The sequenced material came from thymocytes. The chain uses TRBV7-6 and TRBJ2-7; 13 bases fit TRBD2. In DNA form, the CDR3 reads TGTGCCAGCAGCCCGGGGACTAGCGGGACCGTACACCCTAGCTCCTACGAGCAGTACTTC. This codes for CASSPGTSGTVHPSSYEQYF.